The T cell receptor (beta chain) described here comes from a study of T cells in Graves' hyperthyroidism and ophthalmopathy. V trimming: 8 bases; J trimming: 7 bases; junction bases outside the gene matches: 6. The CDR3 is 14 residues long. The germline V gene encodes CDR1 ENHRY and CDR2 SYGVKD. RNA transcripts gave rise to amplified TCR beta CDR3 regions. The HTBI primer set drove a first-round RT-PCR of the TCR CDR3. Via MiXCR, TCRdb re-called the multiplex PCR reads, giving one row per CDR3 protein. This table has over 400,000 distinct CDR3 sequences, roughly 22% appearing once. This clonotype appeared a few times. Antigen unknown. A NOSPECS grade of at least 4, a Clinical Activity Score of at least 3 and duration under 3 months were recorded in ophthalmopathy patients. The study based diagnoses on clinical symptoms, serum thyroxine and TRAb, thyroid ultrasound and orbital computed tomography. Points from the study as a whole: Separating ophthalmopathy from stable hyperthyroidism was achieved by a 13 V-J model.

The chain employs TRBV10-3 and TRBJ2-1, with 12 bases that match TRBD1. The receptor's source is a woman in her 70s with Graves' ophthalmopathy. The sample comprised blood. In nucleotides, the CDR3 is TGTGCCATCCAGGGGACAGGGGGCAGAAATGAGCAGTTCTTC. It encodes CAIQGTGGRNEQFF.